This record covers a single TCR beta chain. CDR1 SGHRS and CDR2 YFSETQ come from the germline V gene. V gave up 5 bases and J gave up 0 bases; unmatched junction bases: 5. The CDR3 is made up of 15 amino acids. In the original processing: Amplification from reference gene primers served as the basis for estimated nucleated cell counts. TCRdb's table, derived via immunoSEQ multiplex PCR, lists solely in-frame clones and lacks some. V and J calls plus clone size are reproduced from that table; the DNA served to infer D and trimming. The table lists over 45,000 clones, about 75% of them singletons, with roughly a fifth in the top ten. This sample is drawn from a study of blood T cell repertoires in COVID-19. The wider study: Sites in the United States, Italy and Spain provided acute and convalescent COVID-19 samples. From T cells, B-cell-depleted T cells, or PBMCs came the material, which was cDNA or gDNA.

Sample: peripheral blood. The chain links TRBV5-1 to TRBJ1-3; TRBD1 matches at 7 bases. This receptor was obtained from a man aged 45 to 65 with active or convalescent COVID-19. The CDR3 loop is CASRLTGVSGNTIYF. Here the CDR3 DNA reads TGCGCCAGCAGGCTAACAGGGGTCTCTGGAAACACCATATATTTT.